This T cell receptor (beta chain) was sequenced for a study of blood T cell repertoires in COVID-19. For the study at large: The cDNA or gDNA used as material had been derived from T cells, B-cell-depleted T cells, or PBMCs.

Study processing details: By means of reference gene primer amplification, nucleated cell counts were estimated. Sequencing was performed with immunoSEQ multiplex PCR; in TCRdb, only in-frame clones are kept and a portion is missing. V, J and clone size are taken as reported in that table, and D and trimming were inferred from the DNA itself. The sample has around 160,000 clones; approximately 87% are singletons. This clone was detected only once. CDR1 and CDR2 from the germline V gene are KGHSH and LQKENI. This CDR3 comprises 15 residues. V was clipped by 1 base and J by 3 bases; unmatched bases: 3. The rearrangement uses TRBV18 and TRBJ2-3; 8 nucleotides line up with TRBD2. The sample taken for sequencing was peripheral blood. This receptor was identified in a woman aged 70-85 years with COVID-19, enrolled during active disease. The CDR3, as DNA: TGTGCCAGCTCACCACAAGCGGGGGCGACAGATACGCAGTATTTT. This codes for CASSPQAGATDTQYF. Full variable domain (rest looked up from reference TRBV18 and TRBJ2-3): NAGVMQNPRHLVRRRGQEARLRCSPMKGHSHVYWYRQLPEEGLKFMVYLQKENIIDESGMPKERFSAEFPKEGPSILRIQQVVRGDSAAYFCASSPQAGATDTQYFGPGTRLTVL.